Each of the 22 T cell receptor beta chains below was sequenced from the same sample in a study of Graves' ophthalmopathy and Graves' hyperthyroidism. As the template, RNA transcripts were used to amplify TCR beta CDR3 regions. HTBI primers primed a first-round RT-PCR, and a second-round multiplex PCR followed. TCRdb itself ran the multiplex PCR reads through MiXCR, one entry per CDR3 protein. This sample has over a million distinct CDR3 sequences; less than 45% occur once, and the top ten carry 11%. Material: peripheral blood or thyroid tissue (not recorded which). These receptors were obtained from an adult man with Graves' hyperthyroidism.

The chain recombines TRBV20-1 with TRBJ2-5; 8 nucleotides line up with TRBD2. CDR1 and CDR2 from the germline V gene are DFQATT and SNEGSKA (reference sequence). The CDR3 has 14 residues. J was trimmed by 2 bases and V by 7 bases; bases with no gene match: 9. The CDR3 region has the DNA TGCAGTGGATCCAGCGGGAGTTTACAAGAGACCCAGTACTTC. It specifies CSGSSGSLQETQYF.

This clonotype has a handful of counts. This chain connects TRBV15 to TRBJ1-1; 7 bases match TRBD1. The CDR3 totals 15 residues. In germline, CDR1 is LNHNV, CDR2 YYDKDF (reference sequence). J was trimmed by 6 bases and V by 2 bases; bases with no gene match: 9. This CDR3 reads CATSRQGQVFAEAFF. In DNA, the CDR3 is TGTGCCACCAGCAGACAAGGACAGGTCTTTGCTGAAGCTTTCTTT.

Turning to this clonotype: Just one base apart from a much larger clone, this may be a read error. V usage is TRBV9 and J usage is TRBJ2-5; TRBD2 matches 12 bases. Per the germline V gene, CDR1 is SGDLS and CDR2 is YYNGEE. V lost 3 bases to trimming and J lost 12 bases; unmatched junction nucleotides: 12. CDR3 length equals 15 residues. CDR3 DNA: TGTGCCAGCAGCGAAGTGAGACTAGCGGGGGACCTTGAGTACTTC. This sequence encodes CASSEVRLAGDLEYF.

This clonotype came up many times. The rearrangement links TRBV25-1 to TRBJ1-6; 9 nucleotides match TRBD1. Germline lookup yields CDR1 MGHDK and CDR2 SYGVNS. CDR3 length: 15 amino acids. With 6 bases clipped from V and 10 bases from J, the junction kept 10 bases outside the gene matches. This CDR3 is CASRRGDRARSPLHF. In DNA form, the CDR3 reads TGTGCCAGCAGGAGAGGGGACAGGGCGAGATCACCCCTCCACTTT.

This clonotype has at least ten counts. The CDR3 DNA reads TGTGCCACCAGCAGAGGGAATCAAGAGACCCAGTACTTC. As protein: CATSRGNQETQYF. J is TRBJ2-5 and V is TRBV15; D gene unclear. The CDR3 has 13 amino acids. V lost 1 base and J lost 2, with 5 bases in between. Germline CDR1 reads LNHNV; CDR2 reads YYDKDF (reference sequence).

As to this clonotype: The junction differs from germline at one of its ends, possibly a read error. The rearrangement links TRBV7-8 to TRBJ2-3, with D possibly matching TRBD2 (7 bases). Germline lookup yields CDR1 SGHVS and CDR2 FQNEAQ. CDR3 length: 15 residues. The DNA of the CDR3 is TGTGCCAACAGCTTAGGTGGACTAGGGGGAGGGAGGCAGTATTTT. Translation: CANSLGGLGGGRQYF.

This clonotype was observed a handful of times. The chain employs TRBV5-6 and TRBJ2-7; D is unclear. CDR1 and CDR2 from the germline V gene are SGHDT and YYEEEE. The V end lost 0 bases, the J end lost 0 bases, and 13 bases lay between the germline ends. The length of the CDR3 is 16 residues. This CDR3 is CASSLVARINSYEQYF. The CDR3 nucleotides are TGTGCCAGCAGCTTGGTTGCGAGGATTAACTCCTACGAGCAGTACTTC.

This clonotype was detected ten times or more. This chain uses TRBV6-5 with TRBJ2-5, with D perhaps TRBD1 or TRBD2 (5 bases each). This CDR3 comprises 15 residues. With 5 bases removed from V and 2 bases from J, the gap between germline ends came to 15 bases. The germline V gene has CDR1 MNHEY and CDR2 SVGAGI. The CDR3 protein is CASSELGTEQETQYF. CDR3 DNA: TGTGCCAGCAGTGAACTTGGGACGGAACAAGAGACCCAGTACTTC.

In this sample, this clonotype turned up many times. The genes are TRBV19 and TRBJ2-5; D is ambiguous. CDR3 size: 13 residues. Trimming left V 7 bases short and J 0 bases short, with 9 bases between. CDR1 is LNHDA and CDR2 is SQIVND in the germline V gene (reference sequence). DNA for the CDR3: TGTGCCAGTACCGGTGGGTACCAAGAGACCCAGTACTTC. Residues: CASTGGYQETQYF.

This clonotype has at least ten counts. The rearrangement links TRBV2 to TRBJ1-6, with TRBD1 matching over 8 bases. CDR1 SNHLY and CDR2 FYNNEI come from the germline V gene. The CDR3 has 13 amino acids. Unmatched junction bases numbered 12, after V lost 9 bases and J lost 14 bases. The CDR3 DNA is TGTGCCAGTACCCTTGGACAGGGTTCGTCCCTCCACTTT. Amino acid sequence: CASTLGQGSSLHF.

With respect to this clonotype: The conserved closing phenylalanine or tryptophan is absent in this CDR3, likely reflecting a read error. No DNA is shown, since the ends of the CDR3 on it are uncertain; the CDR3 is the one TCRdb lists. The genes are TRBV28 and TRBJ2-7; the table's D call, TRBD1, was not checked against the DNA. From its first to its last residue, the CDR3 has 8 amino acids. Germline-derived CDR1 and CDR2 are MDHEN and SYDVKM. The CDR3 protein is CASTTTRT.

This clonotype has ten or more counts. V usage is TRBV5-1 and J usage is TRBJ2-7, with 7 bases identical to TRBD2. Per the germline V gene, CDR1 is SGHRS and CDR2 is YFSETQ. V shed 4 bases, J shed 2 bases, and the junction held 12 bases outside the gene matches. There are 16 residues in the CDR3. The DNA for the CDR3 is TGCGCCAGCAGCCCAACCGGCACGGGGGGAACCTACGAGCAGTACTTC. It is translated as CASSPTGTGGTYEQYF.

This clonotype was counted a few times. This sequence may be a read error, since a much larger clone differs from it by one base. V and J are TRBV11-1 and TRBJ2-7, with a tentative D call TRBD2 (6 bases). The CDR3 runs 13 residues. Per the germline V gene, CDR1 is SGHAT and CDR2 is FQDESV (reference sequence). The CDR3 DNA sequence: TGTGCCAGCCAGTTAGCGGTCTCCCACGAGCAGTACTTC. This encodes CASQLAVSHEQYF.

Details on this clonotype: This clone may be a read error of a much larger clone one base away. The J gene is TRBJ1-4, the V gene TRBV11-2; D ambiguous. CDR1 and CDR2 from the germline V gene are SGHAT and FQNNGV. The germline V and J ends were trimmed by 1 base and 15 bases, with 18 bases remaining between them. The CDR3 is 14 amino acids. The DNA of the CDR3 is TGTGCCAGCAGCTTAGCAGGTCGCCAACCTGAGGTGTTTTTT. Its protein is CASSLAGRQPEVFF.

This clonotype turned up a few times. J is TRBJ1-2 and V is TRBV7-2; TRBD1 matches at 7 bases. This CDR3 contains 13 residues. CDR1 SGHTA and CDR2 FQGNSA come from the germline V gene. J gave up 9 bases and V 1 base, and 5 bases lay outside the gene matches. This chain's CDR3 is CASSLGGGLSYTF. CDR3 sequence (DNA): TGTGCCAGCAGCTTAGGAGGGGGCTTAAGCTACACCTTC.

This chain connects TRBV10-3 to TRBJ2-7, with 11 bases that match TRBD2. The CDR3 length is 15 residues. The V and J ends lost 6 bases and 5 bases, in that order; junction bases with no gene match: 9. Germline CDR1 reads ENHRY; CDR2 reads SYGVKD. The CDR3 here is CAIRNLAGGPHEQYF. CDR3 DNA sequence: TGTGCCATCAGAAACCTAGCGGGAGGTCCCCACGAGCAGTACTTC.

V usage is TRBV5-1 and J usage is TRBJ2-3, with unresolved D. Germline CDR1 and CDR2: SGHRS and YFSETQ. With 0 bases removed from V and 1 base from J, the gap between germline ends came to 9 bases. The CDR3 runs 15 residues. CDR3 region: CASSLEGTRTDTQYF. The CDR3 region has the DNA TGCGCCAGCAGCTTGGAAGGAACCCGCACAGATACGCAGTATTTT.

This clonotype was observed a few times. This sequence joins TRBV10-3 and TRBJ2-2; tentatively, D is TRBD2 (5 bases). Trimming took 6 bases from V and 5 from J, leaving 16 bases between them. Germline V gene sequence: CDR1 ENHRY, CDR2 SYGVKD. The CDR3 consists of 15 residues. The CDR3 reads CAIREATAVTGELFF. CDR3 coding DNA: TGTGCCATCAGGGAGGCAACCGCCGTAACCGGGGAGCTGTTTTTT.

V usage is TRBV20-1 and J usage is TRBJ1-5; D possibly corresponds to TRBD1 (5 bases). The CDR3 has 16 residues. Trimming pared 6 bases from V and 5 bases from J, leaving 23 bases between. Looked up from germline, CDR1 is DFQATT and CDR2 is SNEGSKA (reference sequence). Here the CDR3 reads CSAWSGIPDMDQPQHF. The CDR3 nucleotides are TGCAGTGCATGGAGCGGGATCCCGGACATGGATCAGCCCCAGCATTTT.

With respect to this clonotype: This could be a read error, since a much larger clone is one nucleotide away. This chain links TRBV20-1 with TRBJ2-7, with a weak D call TRBD2 (6 bases). Germline CDR1 is DFQATT and CDR2 is SNEGSKA (reference sequence). The CDR3 totals 12 residues. Between the trimmed V and J ends, which lost 5 bases and 6 bases, there was a span of 14 bases. Here the CDR3 DNA reads TGCAGTGCTGGCCGCCTAGCGAGCGAGCAGTACTTC. Protein product: CSAGRLASEQYF.

The chain carries TRBV28 and TRBJ1-2, with 7 bases matching TRBD1. Per the germline V gene, CDR1 is MDHEN and CDR2 is SYDVKM. CDR3 length: 16 residues. V dropped 2 bases and J dropped 6; count of bases not matched to a gene: 12. This CDR3 reads CASSLAQLAGGNGYTF. In DNA, the CDR3 is TGTGCCAGCAGTTTAGCTCAACTTGCAGGGGGTAATGGCTACACCTTC.

The chain employs TRBV9 and TRBJ1-3; 9 bases align to TRBD1. V lost 4 bases to trimming and J lost 1 base; unmatched junction nucleotides: 18. The CDR3 spans 20 residues. CDR1 and CDR2 from the germline V gene are SGDLS and YYNGEE. CDR3 amino acids: CASSFLAGGGQGMSGNTIYF. CDR3 DNA: TGTGCCAGCAGCTTCCTCGCGGGGGGGGGACAGGGAATGTCTGGAAACACCATATATTTT.